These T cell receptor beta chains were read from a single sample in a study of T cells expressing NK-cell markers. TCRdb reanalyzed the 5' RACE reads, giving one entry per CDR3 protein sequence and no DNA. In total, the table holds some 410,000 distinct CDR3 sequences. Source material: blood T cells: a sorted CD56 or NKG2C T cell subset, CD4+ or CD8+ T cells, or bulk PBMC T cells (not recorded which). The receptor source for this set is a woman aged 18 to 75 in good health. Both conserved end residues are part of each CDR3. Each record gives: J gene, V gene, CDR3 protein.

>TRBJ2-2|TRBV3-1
CASGLAGSGELFF
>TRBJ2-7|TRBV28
CASARFLEQYF
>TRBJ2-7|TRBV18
CASSHPGPGAYEQYF
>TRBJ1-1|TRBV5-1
CASNRDRGTAEAFF
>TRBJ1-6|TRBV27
CASSPNPLSYNSPLHF
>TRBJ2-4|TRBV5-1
CASSPLTGENIQYF
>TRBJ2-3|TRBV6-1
CASNQGGTDTQYF
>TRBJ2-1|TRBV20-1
CSARERAFGNEQFF
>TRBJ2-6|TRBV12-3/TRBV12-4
CASHSLGANVLTF
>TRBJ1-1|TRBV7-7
CASSLATGAEAFF
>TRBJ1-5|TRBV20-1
CSARGTYAQPQHF
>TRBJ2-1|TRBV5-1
CASSLPGGIYNEQFF
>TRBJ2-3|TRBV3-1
CASSPRNRGTDTQYF
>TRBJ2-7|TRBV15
CATSSRGNYEQYF
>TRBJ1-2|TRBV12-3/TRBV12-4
CASSLMGRGYGYTF